The 30 T cell receptor beta chains below were found in one sample sequenced in a study of blood T cells in healthy people across ages. Sample-barcoded 5' priming and a J-beta primer mix drove a second PCR of about 6 to 12 cycles. TCRdb re-analysed the 5' RACE reads in MiXCR, keeping a single row per CDR3 protein. Of around 780,000 distinct CDR3 sequences listed, around 25% were seen once; the top ten hold 3%. This same sample was also taken into another study, of T cells of mothers and their children.

Sequenced: blood. These TCRs come from a boy aged 5-17 years in good health.

This clonotype was observed a handful of times. This rearrangement joins TRBV7-2 to TRBJ1-1; D is perhaps TRBD1 (5 bases). V was trimmed by 5 bases and J by 0 bases, leaving 13 bases between them. The CDR3 length is 15 residues. Germline loops: CDR1 SGHTA, CDR2 FQGNSA. The CDR3 protein is CASSPRGGVNTEAFF. As DNA, the CDR3 is TGTGCCAGCAGCCCGCGTGGGGGTGTGAACACTGAAGCTTTCTTT. The entire variable domain, with the rest obtained from reference TRBV7-2 and TRBJ1-1, is as follows: GAGVSQSPSNKVTEKGKDVELRCDPISGHTALYWYRQSLGQGLEFLIYFQGNSAPDKSGLPSDRFSAERTGGSVSTLTIQRTQQEDSAVYLCASSPRGGVNTEAFFGQGTRLTVV.

This clonotype was seen only a few times. The genes are TRBV18 and TRBJ2-7, with a weak D call TRBD1 (5 bases). Looked up from germline, CDR1 is KGHSH and CDR2 is LQKENI. V was shortened by 4 bases and J by 2 bases, with 12 bases between the two germline ends. CDR3 size: 14 residues. The CDR3: CASSLQQETYEQYF. CDR3 nucleotides: TGTGCCAGCTCACTCCAACAGGAAACCTACGAGCAGTACTTC.

This clonotype was detected a few times. J is TRBJ1-6 and V is TRBV11-2; D call uncertain. The V end lost 2 bases, the J end lost 0 bases, and 11 bases lay between the germline ends. This CDR3 region has 17 residues. Per germline, CDR1 SGHAT and CDR2 FQNNGV. In DNA form, the CDR3 reads TGTGCCAGCAGCTTAAGGGAAAGCTTCTCCTATAATTCACCCCTCCACTTT. It yields the protein CASSLRESFSYNSPLHF.

The gene calls are TRBV4-1 and TRBJ2-3; 12 bases map to TRBD2. The CDR3 sequence is 16 residues long. Per the germline V gene, CDR1 is MGHRA and CDR2 is YSYEKL. J gave up 7 bases and V 0 bases, and 5 bases lay outside the gene matches. CDR3: CASSQDETSGGHTQYF. The CDR3 DNA is TGCGCCAGCAGCCAAGATGAAACTAGCGGGGGGCATACGCAGTATTTT.

In this sample, this clonotype turned up a few times. This chain uses TRBV20-1 with TRBJ2-7; D gene uncertain. The CDR3 extends over 13 amino acids. V lost 2 bases and J 4 bases, leaving 12 bases between the germline ends. Germline assignment: CDR1 DFQATT and CDR2 SNEGSKA (reference sequence). The CDR3 protein is CSARSRRLYEQYF. Written as DNA, the CDR3 is TGCAGTGCTAGAAGCCGCAGGCTATACGAGCAGTACTTC.

This clonotype was picked up a small number of times. The V gene is TRBV27, the J gene TRBJ2-3, with 7 bases lining up with TRBD2. Unmatched junction bases numbered 0, after V lost 4 bases and J lost 5 bases. Per germline, CDR1 MNHEY and CDR2 SMNVEV (reference sequence). The CDR3 has 12 amino acids. CDR3 in DNA: TGTGCCAGCAGTTGGGGGGGAGATACGCAGTATTTT. This sequence encodes CASSWGGDTQYF.

The CDR3 DNA follows: TGTGCCAGCAGTTACCCTGACAGGGGCACTGAAGCTTTCTTT. Translating gives CASSYPDRGTEAFF. V usage is TRBV6-2 or TRBV6-3 and J usage is TRBJ1-1; TRBD1 agrees at 8 bases. The CDR3 has 14 residues. V lost 2 bases, J lost 4 bases, and 3 bases stayed unmatched. Per the germline V gene, CDR1 is MNHEY and CDR2 is SVGEGT.

This chain uses TRBV28 with TRBJ1-1; 9 bases are a match to TRBD1. The CDR3 is 17 amino acids. Trimming cost V 2 bases and J 2 bases; bases outside gene matches: 9. Germline CDR1 MDHEN, CDR2 SYDVKM. The CDR3 reads CASSLKQGALGNTEAFF. The CDR3 region has the DNA TGTGCCAGCAGTTTAAAACAGGGGGCGCTTGGAAACACTGAAGCTTTCTTT.

This chain joins TRBV6-6 and TRBJ1-3; a weak D match, TRBD1 (5 bases). The CDR3 spans 16 residues. Trimming removed 0 bases from V and 0 bases from J, with 9 bases in between. Germline assignment: CDR1 MNHNY and CDR2 SVGAGI (reference sequence). This CDR3 reads CASSYSGAGSGNTIYF. In nucleotides, the CDR3 is TGTGCCAGCAGTTACTCCGGGGCCGGCTCTGGAAACACCATATATTTT.

The chain uses TRBV7-2 and TRBJ1-5, with D uncertain. CDR1 SGHTA and CDR2 FQGNSA come from the germline V gene. V was cut by 5 bases and J by 0 bases, with 11 bases left in between. This CDR3 region has 15 residues. CDR3 in DNA: TGTGCCAGCAGCCCGTTTTCTATTAGCAATCAGCCCCAGCATTTT. This encodes CASSPFSISNQPQHF. Based on the CDR3 plus reference TRBV7-2 and TRBJ1-5, the full variable domain is GAGVSQSPSNKVTEKGKDVELRCDPISGHTALYWYRQSLGQGLEFLIYFQGNSAPDKSGLPSDRFSAERTGGSVSTLTIQRTQQEDSAVYLCASSPFSISNQPQHFGDGTRLSIL.

In nucleotides, the CDR3 is TGTGCCAGCAGTTTATGGGGGACAGGGCACAGGGGGTTTCAGCCCCAGCATTTT. It encodes CASSLWGTGHRGFQPQHF. The chain employs TRBV28 and TRBJ1-5, with 9 bases matching TRBD1. Germline trimming cut 0 bases from V and 6 bases from J; bases unmatched to any gene: 12. The CDR3 is 18 amino acids. Germline lookup yields CDR1 MDHEN and CDR2 SYDVKM.

The gene calls are TRBV9 and TRBJ2-6; D ambiguous. The V end was cut by 0 bases, the J end by 0 bases, with 4 bases between. In germline, CDR1 is SGDLS, CDR2 YYNGEE. This CDR3 comprises 15 residues. The CDR3 DNA reads as TGTGCCAGCAGCGTAGCCCCCTCTGGGGCCAACGTCCTGACTTTC. Protein: CASSVAPSGANVLTF. The whole variable domain, filled in from reference TRBV9 and TRBJ2-6, reads DSGVTQTPKHLITATGQRVTLRCSPRSGDLSVYWYQQSLDQGLQFLIQYYNGEERAKGNILERFSAQQFPDLHSELNLSSLELGDSALYFCASSVAPSGANVLTFGAGSRLTVL.

In its sample, this clonotype was seen a few times. V is TRBV28 and J is TRBJ2-1; D may match TRBD1 or TRBD2 (6 bases each). Germline lookup yields CDR1 MDHEN and CDR2 SYDVKM. The CDR3 spans 15 residues. Trimming cost V 0 bases and J 5 bases, with 11 bases left between them. As DNA, the CDR3 is TGTGCCAGCAGTTTATGGGGGGGCGGGCACAATGAGCAGTTCTTC. It codes for CASSLWGGGHNEQFF.

This clonotype was detected a few times. V gene TRBV18 combines with J gene TRBJ1-6; 12 bases map to TRBD1. This CDR3 comprises 15 residues. The junction had 7 bases not matched to a gene; V was cut back by 6 bases and J by 10 bases. Germline V gene lookup returns CDR1 KGHSH and CDR2 LQKENI. CDR3 sequence: CASSRPGTGGSPLHF. As DNA, the CDR3 is TGTGCCAGCTCGCGCCCCGGGACAGGGGGCTCACCCCTCCACTTT.

The genes are TRBV12-3 or TRBV12-4 and TRBJ2-1; D tentatively reads TRBD1 or TRBD2 (5 bases each). This CDR3 has 15 residues. Trimming pared 6 bases from V and 7 bases from J, leaving 19 bases between. CDR3 bases: TGTGCCAGCAGCGAATTGGGACGGATCAAAAATGAGCAGTTCTTC. Its translation: CASSELGRIKNEQFF.

Ten or more counts support this clonotype. The rearrangement links TRBV12-3 or TRBV12-4 to TRBJ2-7; 8 bases align to TRBD1. The CDR3 totals 14 residues. J was trimmed by 4 bases and V by 5 bases; bases with no gene match: 7. The chain's CDR3 is CASSPDRGSYEQYF. In nucleotides, the CDR3 is TGTGCCAGCAGTCCAGACAGGGGATCGTACGAGCAGTACTTC.

In its sample, this clonotype was seen a few times. CDR3 sequence (DNA): TGTGCCAGCAGCCAAGTACCCGGGACCAGGGGACCCGAGCAGTACTTC. It specifies CASSQVPGTRGPEQYF. The V call is TRBV4-2, the J call TRBJ2-5; a possible D gene is TRBD1 (6 bases). The J call could be wrong; TRBJ2-7 is a better fit for the DNA end. The CDR3 spans 16 residues. The germline CDR1 and CDR2 sequences are LGHNA and YNFKEQ.

V and J are TRBV12-3 or TRBV12-4 and TRBJ1-3; D is unresolved. The CDR3 is made up of 14 amino acids. V lost 7 bases, J lost 3 bases, and 13 bases lay in between. The CDR3 loop is CASIVEVYGNTIYF. The CDR3, as DNA: TGTGCCAGCATTGTAGAGGTCTATGGAAACACCATATATTTT.

V usage is TRBV5-4 and J usage is TRBJ2-5; 12 positions agree with TRBD2. TRBJ2-7 matches the DNA end more closely, so the J call is doubtful. Germline CDR1 and CDR2: SGHNT and YYREEE (reference sequence). This CDR3 has 14 amino acids. The CDR3 is CASTTTSGGNEQYF. The DNA of the CDR3 is TGTGCCAGCACCACTACTAGCGGGGGGAACGAGCAGTACTTC.

The V call is TRBV29-1, the J call TRBJ2-2; D is unclear. The CDR3 is 16 residues long. V was shortened by 7 bases and J by 1 base, with 19 bases between the two germline ends. The germline V gene has CDR1 SQVTM and CDR2 ANQGSEA. CDR3 sequence: CSARTLGSVNTGELFF. The CDR3 DNA follows: TGCAGCGCCCGTACCCTTGGGTCTGTGAACACCGGGGAGCTGTTTTTT.

The gene calls are TRBV24-1 and TRBJ2-7, with D uncertain. Deletions cut 2 bases from V and 2 bases from J, with 12 bases between. Germline CDR1 and CDR2: KGHDR and SFDVKD. The CDR3 runs 15 residues. The CDR3 protein is CATSDWPPFAYEQYF. The CDR3 DNA sequence: TGTGCCACCAGTGATTGGCCCCCCTTTGCCTACGAGCAGTACTTC.

The CDR3 nucleotides are TGTGCCAGCCTATTGGAGCGGGGTCGTGAGACCCAGTACTTC. Translating it yields CASLLERGRETQYF. The chain is built from TRBV2 and TRBJ2-5; 7 bases agree with TRBD2. The J segment lost 5 bases and the V segment lost 8 bases, leaving 11 bases of the junction unmatched. CDR3 length: 14 amino acids. The germline V gene has CDR1 SNHLY and CDR2 FYNNEI.

This clonotype appeared a few times. The J gene is TRBJ2-6, the V gene TRBV4-2; tentative D call: TRBD1 (5 bases). Germline CDR1 reads LGHNA; CDR2 reads YNFKEQ. The CDR3 consists of 17 residues. V dropped 2 bases and J dropped 1 base, with 12 bases sitting between them. As DNA, the CDR3 is TGTGCCAGCAGCCAACAGCTGGGGCCATCTGGGGCCAACGTCCTGACTTTC. Encoded protein: CASSQQLGPSGANVLTF.

This chain uses TRBV20-1 with TRBJ1-1; D is ambiguous. The CDR3 is 14 amino acids. The germline CDR1 and CDR2 sequences are DFQATT and SNEGSKA (reference sequence). V lost 4 bases and J lost 1, with 13 bases in between. CDR3 in DNA: TGCAGTGCTACTCACCGAGGGCGGAACACTGAAGCTTTCTTT. It codes for CSATHRGRNTEAFF.

Turning to this clonotype: Compared with germline, one end of the junction differs, possibly owing to a read error. This chain joins TRBV12-3 or TRBV12-4 and TRBJ2-1; possible D gene TRBD1, 8 bases. The CDR3 is 17 residues long. CDR3 loop: CASSGRQGRTSTQTQNF. CDR3 DNA: TGTGCCAGCAGTGGTAGACAGGGGCGGACTAGTACACAGACCCAGAACTTC.

The chain joins TRBV7-3 to TRBJ2-2; D possibly corresponds to TRBD2 (5 bases). V lost 5 bases and J 7 bases, leaving 11 bases between the germline ends. CDR1 and CDR2 from the germline V gene are SGHTA and FQGTGA. The CDR3 has 13 amino acids. The CDR3 nucleotides read TGTGCCAGCAGCCCCCGTGAGGGCGGGGAGCTGTTTTTT. It yields the protein CASSPREGGELFF.

This clonotype appeared a few times. This rearrangement joins TRBV28 to TRBJ2-1; a possible D gene is TRBD1 (5 bases). TRBJ2-7 matches the DNA end more closely, so the J call is doubtful. This CDR3 is 13 amino acids long. Germline lookup yields CDR1 MDHEN and CDR2 SYDVKM. CDR3: CASKVSGFDEQYF. Here the CDR3 DNA reads TGTGCCAGCAAAGTCTCAGGGTTCGACGAGCAGTACTTC.

This clonotype came up a few times. The genes are TRBV9 and TRBJ1-2; no clear D. Trimming removed 5 bases from V and 4 bases from J, with 9 bases in between. Germline CDR1 is SGDLS and CDR2 is YYNGEE. The CDR3 is 12 residues long. The CDR3 sequence is CASRAGSYGYTF. For the CDR3, the DNA is TGTGCCAGCAGGGCGGGCAGCTATGGCTACACCTTC. Complete variable domain (other parts from reference TRBV9 and TRBJ1-2): DSGVTQTPKHLITATGQRVTLRCSPRSGDLSVYWYQQSLDQGLQFLIQYYNGEERAKGNILERFSAQQFPDLHSELNLSSLELGDSALYFCASRAGSYGYTFGSGTRLTVV.

This CDR3 is CASSLLGAGKNIQYF. For the CDR3, the DNA is TGTGCCAGCAGCTTGTTGGGGGCAGGGAAAAACATTCAGTACTTC. The rearrangement joins TRBV5-5 to TRBJ2-4; D is perhaps TRBD1 (6 bases). Germline CDR1 reads SGHKS; CDR2 reads YYEKEE (reference sequence). Trimming removed 1 base from V and 4 bases from J, with 12 bases in between. The CDR3 consists of 15 residues.

The chain links TRBV3-1 to TRBJ1-6, with 7 bases lining up with TRBD1. The CDR3 totals 14 residues. Trimming removed 4 bases from V and 14 bases from J; junction bases left unmatched: 11. Germline values: CDR1 LGHDT, CDR2 YNNKEL (reference sequence). For the CDR3, the DNA is TGTGCCAGCAGCCTGGGACAGCCTCAAGGGACCCTCCACTTT. Its translation is CASSLGQPQGTLHF.